Listed here are 3 T cell receptor beta chains from one sample, sequenced in a study of tumor and adjacent non-tumor tissue in lung cancer. TCRbeta libraries were built with three rounds of nested PCR, modified from ARM-PCR. TCRdb itself ran the multiplex PCR reads through MiXCR, one entry per CDR3 protein. Of tens of thousands of distinct CDR3 sequences detected, around 64% appear once; the ten largest clones hold 18%. RNA was extracted from bulk tissue without any cell sorting. The sample taken for sequencing was lung tumor tissue. The source of these receptors is a man in his sixties with non-small cell lung cancer.

The chain joins TRBV19 to TRBJ2-4; D might be TRBD1 (5 bases). V was pared by 5 bases and J by 6 bases, with 17 bases between. The CDR3 runs to 15 residues. Germline V gene sequence: CDR1 LNHDA, CDR2 SQIVND (reference sequence). The CDR3 DNA is TGTGCCAGTAGTCCCGAGGACACCCGCGGAAACATTCAGTACTTC. This sequence encodes CASSPEDTRGNIQYF.

The J gene is TRBJ1-1, the V gene TRBV11-1, with TRBD1 as a possible D gene (5 bases). CDR1 and CDR2 from the germline V gene are SGHAT and FQDESV (reference sequence). Deletions cut 10 bases from V and 3 bases from J, with 18 bases between. The CDR3 consists of 14 residues. The DNA for the CDR3 is TGTGCCATCGTTGGAGGGACCAGGGACACTGAAGCTTTCTTT. It specifies CAIVGGTRDTEAFF. Using reference TRBV11-1 and TRBJ1-1 for the parts outside the CDR3, the full variable domain is EAEVAQSPRYKITEKSQAVAFWCDPISGHATLYWYRQILGQGPELLVQFQDESVVDDSQLPKDRFSAERLKGVDSTLKIQPAELGDSAMYLCAIVGGTRDTEAFFGQGTRLTVV.

Of note for this clonotype: An end of the junction differs from the germline gene, which may be a read error. The CDR3 bases are TGTGCCAGTAGTGAGCGGGGGTTTGCCTACGGGCAGTACTTC. Its protein product is CASSERGFAYGQYF. This rearrangement joins TRBV2 to TRBJ2-7; the match to TRBD2 covers 8 bases. CDR1 is SNHLY, CDR2 FYNNEI, per germline. This CDR3 contains 14 residues.